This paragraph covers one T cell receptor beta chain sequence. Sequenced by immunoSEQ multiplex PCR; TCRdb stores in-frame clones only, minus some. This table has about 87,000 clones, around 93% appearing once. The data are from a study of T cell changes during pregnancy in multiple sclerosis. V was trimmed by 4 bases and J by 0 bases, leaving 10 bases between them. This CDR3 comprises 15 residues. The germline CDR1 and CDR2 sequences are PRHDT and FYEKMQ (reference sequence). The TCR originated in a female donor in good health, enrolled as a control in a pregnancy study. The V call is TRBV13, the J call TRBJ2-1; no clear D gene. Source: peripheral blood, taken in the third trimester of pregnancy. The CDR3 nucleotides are TGTGCCAGCAGCTATAAGACTCCCTCCTACAATGAGCAGTTCTTC. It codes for CASSYKTPSYNEQFF.